The 22 T cell receptor beta chains presented below share a single source sample, sequenced in a study of blood T cell repertoires in COVID-19. The repertoire was sequenced with immunoSEQ multiplex PCR; TCRdb's copy has only in-frame clones and lacks some. The table records almost 100,000 clones, roughly nine tenths of them present only once. Sequenced sample: peripheral blood. The receptors shown here come from a man between 50 and 59 years old with acute or convalescent COVID-19.

As DNA, the CDR3 is TGTGCCAGCAGCCAGACATCCTTACAGGGTCCTGGAAACACCATATATTTT. Translated, it gives CASSQTSLQGPGNTIYF. This rearrangement joins TRBV14 to TRBJ1-3, with D possibly being TRBD1 (6 bases). The CDR3 spans 17 residues. Germline assignment: CDR1 SGHDN and CDR2 FVKESK. V gave up 3 bases and J gave up 2 bases, with 17 bases separating them.

V and J are TRBV3-1 (or the pseudogene TRBV3-2) and TRBJ1-6; 8 nucleotides align to TRBD1. The CDR3 covers 15 residues. CDR1 and CDR2 from the germline V gene are LGHDT and YNNKEL (reference sequence). V lost 5 bases to trimming and J lost 7 bases; unmatched junction nucleotides: 7. The DNA for the CDR3 is TGTGCCAGCAGCTTCCGGACAGGGCAAAATTCACCCCTCCACTTT. As protein: CASSFRTGQNSPLHF.

The rearrangement uses TRBV24-1 and TRBJ1-2; 8 bases align to TRBD1. Germline V gives CDR1 KGHDR, CDR2 SFDVKD. CDR3 length: 16 residues. Germline trimming cut 4 bases from V and 0 bases from J; bases unmatched to any gene: 6. The CDR3 DNA reads TGTGCCACCAGTGACCCGGGACAGGCACCTAACTATGGCTACACCTTC. It encodes CATSDPGQAPNYGYTF.

The chain has TRBV4-1 and TRBJ2-7; D perhaps matches TRBD2 (5 bases). V was trimmed by 3 bases and J by 3 bases, leaving 12 bases between them. There are 14 residues in the CDR3. The germline CDR1 and CDR2 sequences are MGHRA and YSYEKL. CDR3 residues: CASSQDLVGYEQYF. The CDR3 DNA reads TGCGCCAGCAGCCAGGACTTAGTGGGCTACGAGCAGTACTTC.

This chain joins TRBV7-9 and TRBJ1-4; D gene ambiguous. V lost 4 bases to trimming and J lost 4 bases, with 16 bases between them. From germline, CDR1 is SEHNR and CDR2 FQNEAQ (reference sequence). The CDR3 length is 16 residues. The CDR3 loop reads CASSSKPGGSNEKLFF. The CDR3 DNA follows: TGTGCCAGCAGCTCAAAGCCCGGAGGGAGTAATGAAAAACTGTTTTTT.

The chain recombines TRBV2 with TRBJ2-6; the D gene is possibly TRBD1 (6 bases). This CDR3 spans 15 amino acids. CDR1 is SNHLY and CDR2 is FYNNEI in the germline V gene. Between the trimmed V and J ends, which lost 8 bases and 1 base, there was a span of 12 bases. For the CDR3, the DNA is TGTGCCAGCGCCCGAGGGGGTTCTGGGGCCAACGTCCTGACTTTC. Translated, it gives CASARGGSGANVLTF.

V and J are TRBV4-1 and TRBJ2-7, with D perhaps TRBD1 (6 bases). The CDR3 covers 13 residues. V gave up 1 base and J gave up 4 bases, with 8 bases separating them. CDR1 is MGHRA, CDR2 YSYEKL, per germline. CDR3 in amino acids: CASSQVGAYEQYF. The CDR3 DNA follows: TGCGCCAGCAGCCAAGTGGGGGCTTACGAGCAGTACTTC.

The genes are TRBV5-1 and TRBJ1-2, with 7 bases that match TRBD1. The ends lost 1 base at V and 7 bases at J; junction bases unmatched: 7. The CDR3 sequence is 14 residues long. Germline V CDR1 and CDR2: SGHRS, YFSETQ. The CDR3 loop is CASSLTGDFVGYTF. Written as DNA, the CDR3 is TGCGCCAGCAGCTTGACAGGGGACTTCGTTGGCTACACCTTC.

The rearrangement links TRBV6-5 to TRBJ1-1; 7 bases are a match to TRBD1. There are 13 residues in the CDR3. The germline V gene encodes CDR1 MNHEY and CDR2 SVGAGI. The V segment lost 4 bases and the J segment 4 bases; nucleotides outside the gene matches: 3. Here the CDR3 DNA reads TGTGCCAGCAGTTTCAACAGGGGCACTGAAGCTTTCTTT. It codes for CASSFNRGTEAFF.

The gene calls are TRBV28 and TRBJ2-3; 9 nucleotides align to TRBD2. The germline V gene has CDR1 MDHEN and CDR2 SYDVKM. The V gene end was trimmed by 3 bases and the J gene end by 2 bases; junction bases not matched to a gene: 6. This CDR3 has 16 amino acids. The CDR3 DNA reads as TGTGCCAGCAGTTTCGGCGGGAGGGCCCTCACAGATACGCAGTATTTT. It translates to CASSFGGRALTDTQYF.

V usage is TRBV4-1 and J usage is TRBJ1-1, with unresolved D. In germline, CDR1 is MGHRA, CDR2 YSYEKL. Trimming removed 1 base from V and 1 base from J, with 10 bases in between. The CDR3 totals 15 residues. In DNA, the CDR3 is TGCGCCAGCAGCCAAGGACCGAGGAGGAACACTGAAGCTTTCTTT. Its protein product is CASSQGPRRNTEAFF.

The chain couples TRBV7-9 to TRBJ1-3; a weak D match, TRBD1 (5 bases). Trimming shortened V by 7 bases and J by 0 bases, and 25 bases separated the two germline ends. Germline V gene lookup returns CDR1 SEHNR and CDR2 FQNEAQ (reference sequence). CDR3 length: 19 residues. CDR3 protein: CASNPGGRQPSSSGNTIYF. The CDR3 DNA reads as TGTGCCAGCAACCCGGGGGGGAGGCAACCCTCCAGCTCTGGAAACACCATATATTTT. The full variable domain, completed using reference TRBV7-9 and TRBJ1-3, is DTGVSQNPRHKITKRGQNVTFRCDPISEHNRLYWYRQTLGQGPEFLTYFQNEAQLEKSRLLSDRFSAERPKGSFSTLEIQRTEQGDSAMYLCASNPGGRQPSSSGNTIYFGEGSWLTVV.

This clone has just one count. The rearrangement uses TRBV28 and TRBJ2-1, with 16 nucleotides matching TRBD2. Germline V lookup: CDR1 MDHEN, CDR2 SYDVKM. J was trimmed by 6 bases and V by 4 bases; bases with no gene match: 12. This CDR3 is built from 19 residues. The CDR3 bases are TGTGCCAGCAGTTCCCAGGGACTAGCGGGAGGGGCCAGGATCAATGAGCAGTTCTTC. Protein sequence: CASSSQGLAGGARINEQFF.

In this sample, this clone turned up a few times. J is TRBJ2-2 and V is TRBV19; 7 bases line up with TRBD2. V was clipped by 7 bases and J by 3 bases; unmatched bases: 14. The CDR3 covers 17 residues. The germline V gene encodes CDR1 LNHDA and CDR2 SQIVND (reference sequence). This chain's CDR3 is CASNAGTQRGDTGELFF. Here the CDR3 DNA reads TGTGCCAGTAACGCGGGAACACAGCGGGGCGACACCGGGGAGCTGTTTTTT.

The chain has TRBV4-1 and TRBJ2-7, with 8 bases identical to TRBD1. CDR1 MGHRA and CDR2 YSYEKL come from the germline V gene. The CDR3 loop spans 15 amino acids. With 1 base clipped from V and 4 bases from J, the junction kept 6 bases outside the gene matches. The CDR3 reads CASSQAPGQAYEQYF. The DNA for the CDR3 is TGCGCCAGCAGCCAAGCACCGGGACAGGCATACGAGCAGTACTTC.

Here the CDR3 reads CASRGDRTYGYTF. CDR3 nucleotides: TGTGCCAGCAGAGGGGACAGAACCTATGGCTACACCTTC. This chain joins TRBV12-3 or TRBV12-4 and TRBJ1-2; 7 nucleotides match TRBD1. CDR3 size: 13 residues. With 6 bases clipped from V and 4 bases from J, the junction kept 5 bases outside the gene matches.

With respect to this clone: One end of the junction fails to match germline, which may point to a read error. The genes are TRBV7-2 and TRBJ2-6, with D tentatively TRBD1 (7 bases). Germline CDR1 reads SGHTA; CDR2 reads FQGNSA. The CDR3 is 15 amino acids. The CDR3 is CASSLAMEGANVLTF. The DNA for the CDR3 is TGTGCCAGCAGCTTAGCGATGGAGGGGGCGAACGTCCTGACTTTC.

The chain recombines TRBV5-1 with TRBJ2-2, with TRBD1 as a possible D gene (5 bases). The V and J ends lost 0 bases and 4 bases respectively, with 16 bases between them. Germline CDR1 reads SGHRS; CDR2 reads YFSETQ. The CDR3 runs 17 residues. The CDR3 bases are TGCGCCAGCAGCTTGGGGGCCTTGGCAGGGTCCACCGGGGAGCTGTTTTTT. Translating it yields CASSLGALAGSTGELFF.

The V call is TRBV6-5, the J call TRBJ2-5; D gene unclear. CDR1 MNHEY and CDR2 SVGAGI come from the germline V gene. V lost 6 bases to trimming and J lost 0 bases, with 8 bases between them. The CDR3 spans 13 residues. In DNA form, the CDR3 reads TGTGCCAGCAGGCGACATCACCAAGAGACCCAGTACTTC. Residues: CASRRHHQETQYF.

The CDR3 nucleotides are TGTGCCAGCAGTCCCGGGACAGGGCCAGATACGCAGTATTTT. It is translated as CASSPGTGPDTQYF. This chain joins TRBV4-2 and TRBJ2-3; 9 bases are shared with TRBD1. V lost 6 bases and J lost 4; bases outside the gene matches: 5. The CDR3 sequence is 14 residues long. In germline, CDR1 is LGHNA, CDR2 YNFKEQ.

The chain has TRBV7-9 and TRBJ1-4; 7 bases align to TRBD1. The J segment lost 11 bases and the V segment lost 5 bases, leaving 5 bases of the junction unmatched. The CDR3 has 12 amino acids. CDR1 is SEHNR, CDR2 FQNEAQ, per germline (reference sequence). CDR3 loop: CASSNEQGKLFF. CDR3 nucleotides: TGTGCCAGCAGCAACGAACAGGGGAAACTGTTTTTT.

The gene calls are TRBV7-9 and TRBJ2-3; 7 nucleotides line up with TRBD2. This CDR3 comprises 16 residues. V lost 4 bases, J lost 2 bases, and 9 bases stayed unmatched. CDR1 is SEHNR, CDR2 FQNEAQ, per germline (reference sequence). The DNA for the CDR3 is TGTGCCAGCAGCTCCCGGGGGGTTAGGACCACAGATACGCAGTATTTT. Amino acid sequence: CASSSRGVRTTDTQYF.